This T cell receptor beta chain was recovered during a study of cytomegalovirus exposure and HLA in healthy donors. General observations from the study: V- and J-gene trimming in TCR beta was tied to a missense DCLRE1C variant by an analysis performed later. An observed cluster of highly shared sequence variants was recorded as a likely sequencing artifact.

Concerning this clone: The antigen is unknown.

Primers included in the PCR were 60 Vbeta and 13 Jbeta primers. Libraries were prepared by immunoSEQ multiplex PCR; TCRdb keeps only in-frame clonotypes and omits some of them. The sample consists of approximately 120,000 clones, 76% of them appearing once. Germline values: CDR1 SGHRS, CDR2 YFSETQ. This CDR3 has 17 amino acids. V lost 4 bases to trimming and J lost 1 base, with 20 bases between them. Sequenced input: PBMCs. The rearrangement links TRBV5-1 to TRBJ1-1, with D possibly matching TRBD1 (6 bases). The origin of this receptor is a woman aged 40 to 55 in good health and CMV-seropositive. CDR3 loop: CASSPYGGAYGNTEAFF. CDR3 in DNA: TGCGCCAGCAGCCCCTATGGGGGGGCGTATGGGAACACTGAAGCTTTCTTT.